These T cell receptor beta chains were read from a single sample in a study of blood T cell repertoires in COVID-19. Measured with immunoSEQ multiplex PCR; TCRdb has only the in-frame clones, and not every one. The profile covers 200,000 to 250,000 clones, with approximately 80% appearing a single time and 13% taken by the ten largest. Sequencing used peripheral blood. Receptors were obtained from a human donor in a cohort sampled during active COVID-19. Each CDR3 is given with its conserved first and last residue. A D gene is named only where the DNA matches it firmly. Only some rows state a clone size, as once, few, many or a class for expanded clones.

TRBD2	few	TRBJ2-2	TRBV10-3	CAITNRGGANTGELFF	TGTGCCATCACCAACCGCGGGGGGGCCAACACCGGGGAGCTGTTTTTT
.	.	TRBJ2-7	TRBV6-5	CASKDGGTLSYEQYF	TGTGCCAGCAAAGACGGAGGGACCCTCTCCTACGAGCAGTACTTC
.	.	TRBJ1-3	TRBV7-6	CASSNLVGTRTGNTIYF	TGTGCCAGCAGTAATCTCGTCGGGACAAGAACAGGAAACACCATATATTTT
TRBD1	.	TRBJ2-7	TRBV28	CASSIYTGQYIAYEQYF	TGTGCCAGCAGTATATATACGGGACAGTATATCGCCTACGAGCAGTACTTC
.	few	TRBJ1-1	TRBV5-1	CASSLEWQMNTEAFF	TGCGCCAGCAGCTTGGAGTGGCAGATGAACACTGAAGCTTTCTTT
TRBD1	once	TRBJ1-2	TRBV10-3	CAISDDRGHGYTF	TGTGCCATCAGTGACGACAGGGGGCATGGCTACACCTTC
.	.	TRBJ1-1	TRBV28	CASSLGTLGIRGDTEAFF	TGTGCCAGCAGTTTGGGGACTCTGGGTATCCGGGGGGACACTGAAGCTTTCTTT
.	.	TRBJ1-6	TRBV19	CASASPGSSPLHF	TGTGCCAGTGCGTCGCCGGGGTCTTCACCCCTCCACTTT
TRBD1	few	TRBJ1-6	TRBV9	CASSVRDSYNSPLHF	TGTGCCAGCAGCGTCCGGGACAGTTATAATTCACCCCTCCACTTT
TRBD2	.	TRBJ2-3	TRBV3-1/TRBV3-2	CASSHGSGEGSADTQYF	TGTGCCAGCAGCCATGGGAGTGGGGAGGGCTCGGCGGATACGCAGTATTTT
.	.	TRBJ1-6	TRBV19	CASSKTDSNSPLHF	TGTGCCAGTTCGAAGACAGATTCTAATTCACCCCTCCACTTT
.	.	TRBJ1-1	TRBV28	CASSLPGRTEAFF	TGTGCCAGCAGTTTACCAGGGCGGACTGAAGCTTTCTTT
.	.	TRBJ2-7	TRBV6-4	CASEEGQVPSYEQYF	TGTGCCAGCGAGGAGGGGCAGGTTCCCTCCTACGAGCAGTACTTC
.	.	TRBJ2-1	TRBV4-2	CASSQAGQGYNEQFF	TGTGCCAGCAGCCAGGCAGGGCAGGGGTACAATGAGCAGTTCTTC
.	.	TRBJ1-2	TRBV19	CASNARPGGYGYTF	TGTGCCAGTAACGCTAGACCGGGGGGCTATGGCTACACCTTC
TRBD1	few	TRBJ1-2	TRBV6-5	CASRLQGSVNYGYTF	TGTGCCAGCAGGTTACAGGGGTCAGTTAACTATGGCTACACCTTC
TRBD1	.	TRBJ2-3	TRBV28	CASRRQGESTQYF	TGTGCCAGCAGAAGACAGGGAGAGAGTACGCAGTATTTT
TRBD1	once	TRBJ1-5	TRBV28	CVSSYRDRANQPQHF	TGTGTCAGCAGTTACCGGGACAGGGCAAATCAGCCCCAGCATTTT
TRBD1	.	TRBJ2-7	TRBV9	CASSAPGTGYNEQYF	TGTGCCAGCAGCGCCCCCGGGACAGGGTACAACGAGCAGTACTTC
.	.	TRBJ1-1	TRBV11-1	CASSYSTVGGTEAFF	TGTGCCAGCAGCTATTCCACGGTAGGAGGCACTGAAGCTTTCTTT
.	.	TRBJ2-1	TRBV20-1	CSASDSGAYNEQFF	TGCAGTGCTAGTGATAGCGGCGCCTACAATGAGCAGTTCTTC
TRBD1	few	TRBJ1-6	TRBV5-5	CASSLGWTGVSPLHF	TGTGCCAGCAGCTTGGGTTGGACAGGGGTCTCACCCCTCCACTTT
TRBD1	.	TRBJ2-1	TRBV11-2	CASSYGTGWNEQFF	TGTGCCAGCAGCTACGGGACAGGCTGGAATGAGCAGTTCTTC
.	.	TRBJ1-3	TRBV5-4	CAFRKGVSGNTIYF	TGTGCCTTCAGAAAGGGAGTCTCTGGAAACACCATATATTTT
TRBD1	.	TRBJ1-5	TRBV2	CASSGRRDSSNQPQHF	TGTGCCAGCAGTGGGCGCCGGGACAGCAGCAATCAGCCCCAGCATTTT
TRBD2	once	TRBJ2-7	TRBV20-1	CSASSAGLAGQVLHEQYF	TGCAGTGCTAGTAGTGCGGGACTAGCGGGCCAGGTGCTACACGAGCAGTACTTC
.	.	TRBJ2-7	TRBV11-3	CASSLEAGYEQYF	TGTGCCAGCAGCTTAGAAGCAGGCTACGAGCAGTACTTC
.	.	TRBJ2-5	TRBV6-5	CASRLGTGIQETQYF	TGTGCCAGCAGGCTCGGGACTGGAATTCAAGAGACCCAGTACTTC
TRBD2	.	TRBJ2-3	TRBV15	CATSSGTSGISTDTQYF	TGTGCCACCAGCAGTGGGACTAGCGGGATAAGTACAGATACGCAGTATTTT
.	few	TRBJ1-2	TRBV10-3	CAISHAGNYGYTF	TGTGCCATCAGTCATGCAGGAAACTATGGCTACACCTTC
TRBD1	.	TRBJ1-5	TRBV2	CASFGQGGQPQHF	TGTGCCAGCTTCGGACAGGGGGGTCAGCCCCAGCATTTT
TRBD1	few	TRBJ1-3	TRBV11-3	CASSLQTGSGNTIYF	TGTGCCAGCAGCCTCCAGACAGGGTCTGGAAACACCATATATTTT
TRBD1	.	TRBJ2-2	TRBV4-3	CASSPGQRTGELFF	TGCGCCAGCAGCCCGGGACAGCGTACCGGGGAGCTGTTTTTT
.	.	TRBJ2-7	TRBV10-3	CAIRSARGDEQYF	TGTGCCATCAGATCGGCCAGGGGCGACGAGCAGTACTTC
TRBD2	few	TRBJ2-1	TRBV28	CASSWAPGTSGKGGWNEQFF	TGTGCCAGCAGTTGGGCACCCGGGACTAGCGGCAAAGGAGGGTGGAATGAGCAGTTCTTC
.	.	TRBJ1-2	TRBV5-8	CASSNSNGYTF	TGTGCCAGCAGCAATTCAAATGGCTACACCTTC
.	once	TRBJ1-2	TRBV18	CASSPAVNYGYTF	TGTGCCAGCTCACCAGCGGTCAACTATGGCTACACCTTC
.	.	TRBJ1-1	TRBV10-3	CAISRAEGTEAFF	TGTGCCATCAGCCGAGCGGAGGGCACTGAAGCTTTCTTT
TRBD1	once	TRBJ1-2	TRBV7-9	CASSPTTGGSGYTF	TGTGCCAGCAGCCCGACGACAGGGGGCTCTGGCTACACCTTC
TRBD1	.	TRBJ2-6	TRBV5-8	CASTLWDRGAGANVLTF	TGTGCCAGCACCCTCTGGGACAGGGGCGCTGGGGCCAACGTCCTGACTTTC
.	.	TRBJ2-2	TRBV4-3	CASSQFLLAPNTGELFF	TGCGCCAGCAGCCAATTCCTACTAGCCCCGAACACCGGGGAGCTGTTTTTT